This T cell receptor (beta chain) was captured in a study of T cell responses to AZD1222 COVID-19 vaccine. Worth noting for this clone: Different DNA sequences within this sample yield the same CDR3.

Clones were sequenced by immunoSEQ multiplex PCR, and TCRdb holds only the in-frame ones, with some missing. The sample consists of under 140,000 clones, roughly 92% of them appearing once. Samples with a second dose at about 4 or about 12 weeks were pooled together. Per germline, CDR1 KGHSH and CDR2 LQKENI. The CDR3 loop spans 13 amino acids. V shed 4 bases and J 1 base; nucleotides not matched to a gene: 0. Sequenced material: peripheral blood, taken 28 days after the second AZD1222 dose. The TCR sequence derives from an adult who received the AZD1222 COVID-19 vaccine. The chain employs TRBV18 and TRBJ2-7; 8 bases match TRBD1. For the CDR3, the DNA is TGTGCCAGCTCACGGGACAGGTCCTACGAGCAGTACTTC. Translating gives CASSRDRSYEQYF.